This is a list of T cell receptor beta chains from one sample in a study of cytomegalovirus exposure and HLA in healthy donors. TCRdb's table, derived via immunoSEQ multiplex PCR, lists solely in-frame clones and lacks some. In the table there are 120,000 to 150,000 clones, 60% to 85% of which are singletons. Material for sequencing was PBMCs. All receptors come from a woman between 35 and 50 years old in good health and CMV-seropositive. CDR3s include the opening cysteine and the closing phenylalanine or tryptophan. The D gene is left open where the match is weak. Rows give clone size only sometimes, using once, few, many, or a class for an expanded clone.

D: TRBD1
V: TRBV10-1
J: TRBJ1-2
size: once
CDR3: CASRGTATYGYTF
DNA: TGCGCCAGCAGGGGGACAGCAACTTATGGCTACACCTTC

D: TRBD1
V: TRBV27
J: TRBJ1-4
size: .
CDR3: CASSRTGGTNEKLFF
DNA: TGTGCCAGCAGTCGGACAGGGGGAACTAATGAAAAACTGTTTTTT

D: TRBD2
V: TRBV2
J: TRBJ2-3
size: .
CDR3: CASGLAGVSTDTQYF
DNA: TGTGCCAGTGGACTAGCCGGAGTCAGCACAGATACGCAGTATTTT

D: .
V: TRBV19
J: TRBJ1-2
size: .
CDR3: CASSMVGEGNYGYTF
DNA: TGTGCCAGTAGTATGGTCGGTGAGGGAAACTATGGCTACACCTTC

D: .
V: TRBV2
J: TRBJ2-7
size: .
CDR3: CASITSAGTYEQYF
DNA: TGTGCCAGCATTACCTCAGCAGGAACCTACGAGCAGTACTTC

D: .
V: TRBV7-2
J: TRBJ2-1
size: .
CDR3: CASSLGGRSYNEQFF
DNA: TGTGCCAGCAGCTTAGGAGGGAGGTCCTACAATGAGCAGTTCTTC

D: .
V: TRBV5-1
J: TRBJ2-7
size: .
CDR3: CASTSGVPYEQYF
DNA: TGCGCCAGCACCTCAGGGGTCCCCTACGAGCAGTACTTC

D: .
V: TRBV7-9
J: TRBJ2-2
size: once
CDR3: CASSLAGAPGELFF
DNA: TGTGCCAGCAGCTTAGCGGGGGCCCCCGGGGAGCTGTTTTTT

D: TRBD1
V: TRBV7-9
J: TRBJ1-3
size: .
CDR3: CASSADPGQGARNTIYF
DNA: TGTGCCAGCAGCGCAGACCCGGGACAGGGGGCGCGGAACACCATATATTTT

D: .
V: TRBV6-1
J: TRBJ1-1
size: .
CDR3: CASSDILNTEAFF
DNA: TGTGCCAGCAGTGATATTCTGAACACTGAAGCTTTCTTT

D: .
V: TRBV6-1
J: TRBJ2-3
size: .
CDR3: CASSEGYLNTQYF
DNA: TGTGCCAGCAGTGAAGGTTACTTGAACACGCAGTATTTT

D: .
V: TRBV13
J: TRBJ2-3
size: .
CDR3: CASSLVSWGGGADTQYF
DNA: TGTGCCAGCAGCTTAGTTTCTTGGGGGGGCGGGGCAGATACGCAGTATTTT

D: .
V: TRBV10-2
J: TRBJ1-1
size: .
CDR3: CASSDGQSMGTEAFF
DNA: TGCGCCAGCAGTGACGGACAATCAATGGGAACTGAAGCTTTCTTT

D: .
V: TRBV6-5
J: TRBJ2-7
size: .
CDR3: CASSSTGSYEQYF
DNA: TGTGCCAGCAGTTCGACAGGTTCCTACGAGCAGTACTTC

D: .
V: TRBV2
J: TRBJ1-4
size: few
CDR3: CASSESSGMREKLFF
DNA: TGTGCCAGCAGTGAATCCTCGGGTATGCGGGAAAAACTGTTTTTT

D: .
V: TRBV6-4
J: TRBJ1-5
size: .
CDR3: CASRHGGVGEGQPQHF
DNA: TGTGCCAGCAGACACGGGGGTGTAGGAGAGGGACAGCCCCAGCATTTT

D: TRBD1
V: TRBV2
J: TRBJ2-2
size: .
CDR3: CASTFPWDSYTGELFF
DNA: TGTGCCAGCACCTTCCCTTGGGACAGTTACACCGGGGAGCTGTTTTTT

D: .
V: TRBV5-1
J: TRBJ1-6
size: .
CDR3: CASSFIEQESSYNSPLHF
DNA: TGCGCCAGCAGCTTTATTGAACAGGAGAGCTCCTATAATTCACCCCTCCACTTT

D: .
V: TRBV9
J: TRBJ2-3
size: .
CDR3: CASSVAGGSTDTQYF
DNA: TGTGCCAGCAGCGTAGCTGGGGGGAGCACAGATACGCAGTATTTT

D: TRBD2
V: TRBV11-2
J: TRBJ2-7
size: .
CDR3: CASSLEKPGTRAYAQYF
DNA: TGTGCCAGCAGCTTAGAGAAACCCGGGACTAGGGCCTACGCGCAGTACTTC

D: .
V: TRBV4-2
J: TRBJ1-5
size: .
CDR3: CASSQGGDQPQHF
DNA: TGTGCCAGCAGCCAGGGGGGTGATCAGCCCCAGCATTTT

D: TRBD2
V: TRBV28
J: TRBJ2-1
size: .
CDR3: CASYPQAHLAGGDNEQFF
DNA: TGTGCCAGCTACCCCCAAGCCCATCTAGCGGGGGGCGACAATGAGCAGTTCTTC

D: TRBD1
V: TRBV4-1
J: TRBJ1-5
size: .
CDR3: CASSQVGQGNQPQHF
DNA: TGCGCCAGCAGCCAAGTGGGACAGGGGAATCAGCCCCAGCATTTT

D: .
V: TRBV5-1
J: TRBJ2-3
size: .
CDR3: CASSLSSTDTQYF
DNA: TGCGCCAGCAGCCTAAGTAGTACAGATACGCAGTATTTT

D: .
V: TRBV21-1
J: TRBJ2-6
size: once
CDR3: CASSNWGSSGANVLTF
DNA: TGTGCCAGCAGCAATTGGGGCAGCTCTGGGGCCAACGTCCTGACTTTC

D: TRBD2
V: TRBV7-9
J: TRBJ2-5
size: few
CDR3: CSSSRLAGSETQYF
DNA: TGTTCCAGCAGCCGACTAGCGGGTTCAGAGACCCAGTACTTC

D: .
V: TRBV5-1
J: TRBJ2-1
size: .
CDR3: CASSFSWEQFF
DNA: TGCGCCAGCAGCTTCAGTTGGGAGCAGTTCTTC

D: TRBD1
V: TRBV27
J: TRBJ1-1
size: .
CDR3: CASGYRGGVTEAFF
DNA: TGTGCCAGCGGATACAGGGGAGGAGTAACTGAAGCTTTCTTT

D: .
V: TRBV28
J: TRBJ1-5
size: .
CDR3: CASRTSEGGGQPQHF
DNA: TGTGCCAGCAGAACTAGCGAGGGGGGCGGTCAGCCCCAGCATTTT

D: TRBD1
V: TRBV7-2
J: TRBJ1-2
size: .
CDR3: CASSLDRVGGYTF
DNA: TGTGCCAGCAGCTTGGACAGGGTGGGAGGCTACACCTTC

D: .
V: TRBV5-4
J: TRBJ2-5
size: .
CDR3: CASSSLQETQYF
DNA: TGTGCCAGCAGCTCCTTACAAGAGACCCAGTACTTC

D: TRBD2
V: TRBV19
J: TRBJ2-5
size: .
CDR3: CASSPGLAGLKETQYF
DNA: TGTGCCAGTAGTCCGGGACTAGCGGGGCTAAAAGAGACCCAGTACTTC

D: .
V: TRBV7-9
J: TRBJ2-1
size: .
CDR3: CSSSAITSHSTYNEQFF
DNA: TGTTCCAGCAGCGCAATTACTAGCCACTCCACCTACAATGAGCAGTTCTTC

D: TRBD1
V: TRBV19
J: TRBJ1-2
size: .
CDR3: CASRGQAGDRHGYGYTF
DNA: TGTGCCAGTAGGGGACAGGCCGGAGATAGGCACGGCTATGGCTACACCTTC

D: .
V: TRBV5-1
J: TRBJ2-7
size: .
CDR3: CASSSSASSSYEQYF
DNA: TGCGCCAGCAGTTCTAGCGCAAGTAGCTCCTACGAGCAGTACTTC

D: .
V: TRBV15
J: TRBJ1-5
size: .
CDR3: CATSRDYQPQHF
DNA: TGTGCCACCAGCAGAGACTATCAGCCCCAGCATTTT

D: .
V: TRBV6-6
J: TRBJ2-7
size: few
CDR3: CASSHRYYEQYF
DNA: TGTGCCAGCAGCCACCGCTACTACGAGCAGTACTTC

D: .
V: TRBV2
J: TRBJ2-3
size: .
CDR3: CASSDYPSTDTQYF
DNA: TGTGCCAGCAGTGACTACCCGAGCACAGATACGCAGTATTTT

D: .
V: TRBV19
J: TRBJ2-2
size: .
CDR3: CASSIRQGGSGGELFF
DNA: TGTGCCAGTAGTATTCGACAGGGAGGATCTGGCGGGGAGCTGTTTTTT

D: .
V: TRBV7-9
J: TRBJ1-6
size: .
CDR3: CASSSGWDSPLHF
DNA: TGTGCCAGCAGTTCGGGATGGGATTCACCCCTCCACTTT

D: .
V: TRBV30
J: TRBJ1-6
size: once
CDR3: CAWSVYRQNSPLHF
DNA: TGTGCCTGGAGTGTATACAGGCAGAATTCACCCCTCCACTTT

D: TRBD1
V: TRBV6-5
J: TRBJ1-1
size: .
CDR3: CASRKQGSGTEAFF
DNA: TGTGCCAGCAGAAAACAGGGGTCGGGGACTGAAGCTTTCTTT

D: TRBD2
V: TRBV7-3
J: TRBJ2-1
size: .
CDR3: CASSPLHGTRQFF
DNA: TGTGCCAGCAGCCCTCTCCACGGGACTAGACAGTTCTTC

D: TRBD1
V: TRBV28
J: TRBJ1-5
size: .
CDR3: CASSPTGPPQPQHF
DNA: TGTGCCAGCAGCCCGACAGGGCCCCCCCAGCCCCAGCATTTT

D: .
V: TRBV25-1
J: TRBJ1-5
size: .
CDR3: CASSEIGRGDQPQHF
DNA: TGTGCCAGCAGTGAAATAGGCAGGGGCGATCAGCCCCAGCATTTT